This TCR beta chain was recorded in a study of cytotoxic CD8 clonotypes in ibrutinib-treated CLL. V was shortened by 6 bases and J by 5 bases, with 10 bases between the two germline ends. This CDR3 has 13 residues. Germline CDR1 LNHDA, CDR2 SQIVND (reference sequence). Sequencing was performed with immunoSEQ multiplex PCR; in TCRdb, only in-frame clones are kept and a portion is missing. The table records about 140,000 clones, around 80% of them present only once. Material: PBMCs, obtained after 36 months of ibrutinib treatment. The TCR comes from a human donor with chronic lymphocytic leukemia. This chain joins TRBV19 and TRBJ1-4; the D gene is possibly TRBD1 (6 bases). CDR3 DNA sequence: TGTGCCAGTAGGACAGGACGAAATGAAAAACTGTTTTTT. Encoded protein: CASRTGRNEKLFF.